A few counts support the clone carrying this T cell receptor beta chain. Its antigen is unknown. This entry comes from a study of molecular identifiers for immune sequencing clone quantification. Overall study context: Four portions were sequenced after RNA from approximately 22,000 or 94,000 naive CD8 cells was split five ways in replicates.

Naive CD8 libraries used about 17,000 to 1,000,000 sorted cells and 10%, 30% or 50% RNA. Using a CD8+CD4-CCR7+CD45RA+ phenotype, naive CD8 T cells were sorted. The CDR3 has 15 amino acids. The V segment lost 5 bases and the J segment 9 bases; nucleotides outside the gene matches: 13. TCRdb re-derived calls from the PCR reads in MiXCR, one entry per CDR3 protein. The repertoire includes around 470,000 distinct CDR3 sequences, over 20% of them detected once, and about 0.8% sits in the top ten. Study findings and constraints: The study found clones above 20 RNA copies held over 98% of effector molecules and under 1% in naive cells.

The V gene is TRBV12-3 or TRBV12-4, the J gene TRBJ1-5; 7 bases match TRBD1. The clonotype was recovered from a human donor in good health. Some libraries in this study had Jurkat cell RNA spiked in. Sample: naive CD8+ T cells from blood, with Jurkat cell RNA spiked in. Subset given: FACS-sorted CD8+CD4-CCR7+CD45RA+ naive T cells. CDR3: CASSTVNQGGPPQHF. The CDR3 DNA reads TGTGCCAGCAGTACGGTAAACCAGGGGGGGCCGCCCCAGCATTTT.